This record looks at one T cell receptor (beta chain) sequence and its context. Its cognate antigen is unknown. The CDR3 spans 15 residues. In germline, CDR1 is MNHEY, CDR2 SVGAGI. V was trimmed by 2 bases and J by 3 bases, leaving 13 bases between them. Produced via immunoSEQ multiplex PCR; TCRdb's table is partial and in-frame only. The table shows 140,000 or so clones, with about nine tenths occurring only once. This sample was taken from a study of graft-versus-host responses after intestinal transplantation. Overall study: All recipients got anti-thymocyte globulin induction, then tacrolimus and steroids for 2 to 4 years. Study results and caveats: Early post-transplant HvG declines were associated with peak circulating GvH clone levels. GvH clones surfaced in recipient marrow, some emerging earlier in ileum or blood.

This chain joins TRBV6-5 and TRBJ1-2, with a weak D call TRBD1 (5 bases). This specimen consisted of unstimulated CD4+ T cells sorted from spleen or lymph node cells, obtained before intestinal transplant. The sequence came from a human donor who received an intestinal transplant. CDR3 sequence: CASSYLGLTDYGYTF. The CDR3 nucleotides read TGTGCCAGCAGTTACCTCGGACTGACAGACTATGGCTACACCTTC.